This T cell receptor beta chain originates from a study of blood T cell repertoires in COVID-19. Study in general: The cDNA or gDNA used as material had been derived from T cells, B-cell-depleted T cells, or PBMCs.

Using immunoSEQ multiplex PCR, the repertoire was profiled, and TCRdb retains in-frame clones only, with some absent. The table lists 150,000 or so clones, 83% of them singletons. Participants were aged roughly 18 to 95 years, lived in roughly 25 US areas, and enrolled virtually. Self-reported history from a screening survey and questionnaire set each donor's cohort. The TCR comes from a woman aged 45-65 years in a cohort exposed to, infected with or recovered from COVID-19 (not recorded which). The sequenced sample was PBMCs or T cells enriched from blood (not recorded which).

The CDR3 DNA reads as TGTGCCAGTGGACAGGGGACCAGGCAGCCCCAGCATTTT. Translated, it gives CASGQGTRQPQHF. This chain joins TRBV9 and TRBJ1-5, with TRBD1 matching 9 bases. The CDR3 spans 13 residues. The germline CDR1 and CDR2 sequences are SGDLS and YYNGEE. The V segment lost 8 bases and the J segment 7 bases; nucleotides outside the gene matches: 7.